This T cell receptor (beta chain) was observed in a study of molecular identifiers for immune sequencing clone quantification. This clonotype was observed many times. TCRdb re-analysed the PCR reads in MiXCR, keeping a single row per CDR3 protein. The sample consists of 250,000 to 400,000 distinct CDR3 sequences, around a fifth of them appearing once. Sequenced sample: naive CD8+ T cells from blood, with Jurkat cell RNA spiked in. Indicated subset: FACS-sorted CD8+CD4-CCR7+CD45RA+ naive T cells. This TCR was recovered from a human donor in good health. Some libraries in this study had Jurkat cell RNA spiked in.

This CDR3 is CASSYLHTDTQYF. The CDR3 DNA sequence: TGCGCCAGCAGCTACCTCCACACAGATACGCAGTATTTT. The V call is TRBV5-1, the J call TRBJ2-3, with D unresolved. The CDR3 sequence is 13 residues long. Germline CDR1 SGHRS, CDR2 YFSETQ. Trimming cost V 3 bases and J 2 bases, with 7 bases left between them.